This record looks at one T cell receptor (beta chain) sequence and its context. The sample belongs to a study of blood T cell repertoires in COVID-19. For the study at large: Italy, Spain and the United States were the sources of the convalescent and acute COVID-19 samples.

The CDR3 runs to 13 residues. V gave up 6 bases and J gave up 6 bases, with 17 bases separating them. CDR1 and CDR2 from the germline V gene are SQVTM and ANQGSEA. In the authors' methods: By means of reference gene primer amplification, nucleated cell counts were estimated. TCRdb's table, derived via immunoSEQ multiplex PCR, lists solely in-frame clones and lacks some. V, J and clone size are those of that table, while D and trimming were read from the DNA. The profile shows about 200,000 clones, roughly 85% of them singletons. The source is a woman aged 80 or over with acute or convalescent COVID-19. The genes are TRBV29-1 and TRBJ2-5; a possible D gene is TRBD1 (5 bases). Source material: peripheral blood. CDR3 bases: TGCAGCGTCGACTCAGGGTTCGCGAAGACCCAGTACTTC. Amino acid sequence: CSVDSGFAKTQYF.